These 20 T cell receptor beta chains came from one sample sequenced in a study of human T cells and chemical hapten exposure (dated by TCRdb to about 2021). Library construction relied on RACE. Instrument on record: NextSeq 500. TCRdb redid the processing of the public reads, applying fastp at Q25 and MiXCR, and retained in-frame beta chains. Every CDR3 protein is listed once, alongside the most common genes and DNA of its rows. A total of approximately 97,000 distinct CDR3 sequences appear in this sample, about 8.7% of them only once. The ten largest account for about 3.1% of the sample. The label giving this sample's time point can be read as: healthy volunteer bleed at 2 weeks. Total RNA was extracted from unfractionated whole blood collected in Tempus Blood RNA tubes. The specimen was whole blood. The receptors derive from a female donor in good health. Some clones in this sample may be carry-over from other donors' samples.

CDR3 region: CASSAVAGVADTQYF. The CDR3 nucleotides are TGTGCCAGCAGCGCGGTAGCGGGAGTTGCGGATACGCAGTATTTT. This rearrangement joins TRBV5-6 to TRBJ2-3, with TRBD2 matching 9 bases. The CDR3 consists of 15 residues. J lost 6 bases, V lost 4 bases, and 9 bases had no gene match. Germline values: CDR1 SGHDT, CDR2 YYEEEE.

The V and J genes are TRBV28 and TRBJ2-3; D unclear. This CDR3 is 13 amino acids long. Trimming removed 3 bases at V and 0 bases at J, with 4 bases between. CDR1 is MDHEN and CDR2 is SYDVKM in the germline V gene. CDR3 residues: CASSFGSTDTQYF. The DNA of the CDR3 is TGTGCCAGCAGTTTTGGCAGCACAGATACGCAGTATTTT.

This chain links TRBV7-2 with TRBJ2-3; possibly TRBD2 for D (6 bases). Between the trimmed V and J ends, which lost 2 bases and 3 bases, there was a span of 15 bases. Germline-derived CDR1 and CDR2 are SGHTA and FQGNSA. The CDR3 runs to 16 residues. CDR3 sequence reads: CASSLLAEVGTDTQYF. The CDR3 DNA follows: TGTGCCAGCAGCTTATTAGCGGAAGTGGGTACAGATACGCAGTATTTT.

This clonotype was recorded at least ten times. The CDR3: CATSDINVEQFF. The CDR3 nucleotides read TGTGCCACCAGTGATATTAACGTTGAGCAGTTCTTC. The chain joins TRBV24-1 to TRBJ2-1, with no clear D. Germline CDR1 reads KGHDR; CDR2 reads SFDVKD. The CDR3 is 12 amino acids. V was shortened by 3 bases and J by 9 bases, with 8 bases between the two germline ends.

Many counts were recorded for this clonotype. The V call is TRBV4-2, the J call TRBJ1-5; no reliable D call. The CDR3 is made up of 14 amino acids. The V gene's germline CDR1 is LGHNA and CDR2 YNFKEQ. Trimming stripped 0 bases from V and 5 bases from J, with 8 bases between. The CDR3 bases are TGTGCCAGCAGCCAAGATTTGGGGTATCAGCCCCAGCATTTT. Translated, it gives CASSQDLGYQPQHF.

In its sample, this clonotype was seen a few times. The chain employs TRBV5-1 and TRBJ2-5; TRBD2 is a possible D gene (5 bases). Between the trimmed V and J ends, which lost 1 base and 4 bases, there was a span of 11 bases. The CDR3 contains 14 residues. Germline CDR1 SGHRS, CDR2 YFSETQ. CDR3 bases: TGCGCCAGCAGCTTGTATAGCGTAGCAGAGACCCAGTACTTC. Protein sequence: CASSLYSVAETQYF.

The chain combines TRBV7-8 with TRBJ2-5; 7 bases align to TRBD1. The germline V gene has CDR1 SGHVS and CDR2 FQNEAQ. After removal of 1 base from V and 4 bases from J, the junction contained 0 bases not matched to a gene. There are 13 residues in the CDR3. The CDR3 DNA follows: TGTGCCAGCAGCTTAGACAGGGGAGAGACCCAGTACTTC. It yields the protein CASSLDRGETQYF.

This clonotype was recorded at least ten times. This CDR3 is CASSLKGRNEKLFF. In DNA form, the CDR3 reads TGTGCCAGCAGCTTAAAGGGGCGTAATGAAAAACTGTTTTTT. The J gene is TRBJ1-4, the V gene TRBV7-8, with D tentatively TRBD1 (5 bases). Deletions cut 2 bases from V and 4 bases from J, with 8 bases between. From germline, CDR1 is SGHVS and CDR2 FQNEAQ. This CDR3 has 14 amino acids.

Only a few counts were recorded for this clonotype. The rearrangement uses TRBV20-1 and TRBJ2-7; unclear D gene. With 5 bases removed from V and 0 bases from J, the gap between germline ends came to 8 bases. This CDR3 has 12 residues. Germline V CDR1 and CDR2: DFQATT, SNEGSKA (reference sequence). In DNA, the CDR3 is TGCAGTGCTCGAAGGGACTCCTACGAGCAGTACTTC. This encodes CSARRDSYEQYF.

This clonotype showed up just a few times. J is TRBJ2-7 and V is TRBV15; D might be TRBD1 (6 bases). The CDR3 runs to 14 residues. Per the germline V gene, CDR1 is LNHNV and CDR2 is YYDKDF (reference sequence). V lost 1 base and J lost 2, with 9 bases in between. The CDR3 DNA is TGTGCCACCAGCAGAGTACAGGGTACCTACGAGCAGTACTTC. Translating it yields CATSRVQGTYEQYF.

The chain combines TRBV6-6 with TRBJ2-3, with D perhaps matching TRBD2 (5 bases). Germline-derived CDR1 and CDR2 are MNHNY and SVGAGI (reference sequence). The CDR3 runs 10 residues. V was shortened by 9 bases and J by 6 bases, with 7 bases between the two germline ends. CDR3 in DNA: TGTGCCAGTGGGGAGGATACGCAGTATTTT. It yields the protein CASGEDTQYF.

In this sample, this clonotype turned up a few times. The chain carries TRBV2 and TRBJ1-1; 8 bases match TRBD1. The CDR3 totals 15 residues. Unmatched junction bases numbered 6, after V lost 2 bases and J lost 4 bases. Germline V gene sequence: CDR1 SNHLY, CDR2 FYNNEI. This chain's CDR3 is CASSEPRGQVTEAFF. The CDR3 DNA reads TGTGCCAGCAGTGAACCCAGGGGGCAGGTCACTGAAGCTTTCTTT.

Remarks on this clonotype: Relative to the germline gene, one junction end is altered; a read error may explain this. The chain joins TRBV29-1 to TRBJ2-4; weak D call: TRBD1 (6 bases). The CDR3 loop spans 12 amino acids. CDR1 and CDR2 (germline): SQVTM, ANQGSEA. The DNA of the CDR3 is TGCAGCGTCTGGACAGTCACAAACATTCGGTACTTC. Its protein product is CSVWTVTNIRYF.

The J gene is TRBJ2-2, the V gene TRBV11-2, with 10 bases identical to TRBD1. This CDR3 is 15 amino acids long. Germline lookup yields CDR1 SGHAT and CDR2 FQNNGV. V was pared by 4 bases and J by 7 bases, with 6 bases of the junction left unmatched. CDR3 region: CASSSDRGLDGELFF. The CDR3 coding sequence is TGTGCCAGCAGCTCCGACAGGGGGCTTGACGGGGAGCTGTTTTTT.

This clonotype was seen repeatedly, ten times or more. The chain couples TRBV14 to TRBJ1-2, with TRBD1 matching over 12 bases. Germline loops: CDR1 SGHDN, CDR2 FVKESK. CDR3 length: 15 residues. V was clipped by 5 bases and J by 6 bases; unmatched bases: 7. The CDR3 bases are TGTGCCAGCAGCGCTCCGGGACAGGGGGCCGATGGCTACACCTTC. It is translated as CASSAPGQGADGYTF.

The chain recombines TRBV20-1 with TRBJ2-2; D is unresolved. Trimming pared 6 bases from V and 3 bases from J, leaving 8 bases between. Per the germline V gene, CDR1 is DFQATT and CDR2 is SNEGSKA (reference sequence). This CDR3 comprises 12 residues. The CDR3: CSASLDTGELFF. CDR3 DNA: TGCAGTGCCTCATTGGACACCGGGGAGCTGTTTTTT.

The chain couples TRBV5-1 to TRBJ2-3, with TRBD1 matching 8 bases. CDR1 is SGHRS, CDR2 YFSETQ, per germline. V lost 0 bases and J lost 4; bases outside the gene matches: 7. This CDR3 region has 16 residues. The CDR3 sequence is CASSLAQGANSDTQYF. In nucleotides, the CDR3 is TGCGCCAGCAGCTTGGCGCAGGGGGCGAATTCAGATACGCAGTATTTT. Full variable domain (remainder filled in from reference TRBV5-1 and TRBJ2-3): KAGVTQTPRYLIKTRGQQVTLSCSPISGHRSVSWYQQTPGQGLQFLFEYFSETQRNKGNFPGRFSGRQFSNSRSEMNVSTLELGDSALYLCASSLAQGANSDTQYFGPGTRLTVL.

This clonotype was detected many times. CDR3 coding DNA: TGTGCCAGCAGTTACTCCTCTAGCGGAGCTAACACCGGGGAGCTGTTTTTT. Amino acid sequence: CASSYSSSGANTGELFF. This chain joins TRBV6-5 and TRBJ2-2, with TRBD2 matching 7 bases. Germline trimming cut 0 bases from V and 2 bases from J; bases unmatched to any gene: 6. The CDR3 covers 17 residues. Germline assignment: CDR1 MNHEY and CDR2 SVGAGI.

In the case of this clonotype: This clone may be a read error of a much larger clone one base away. The chain is built from TRBV7-8 and TRBJ2-3; D is possibly TRBD2 (6 bases). Germline V lookup: CDR1 SGHVS, CDR2 FQNEAQ. The CDR3 length is 15 residues. The V end lost 2 bases, the J end lost 4 bases, and 13 bases lay between the germline ends. CDR3 loop: CASSLSRERADTQYF. The CDR3 nucleotides read TGTGCCAGCAGCTTATCCCGGGAGAGAGCAGATACGCAGTATTTT.

In this sample, this clonotype turned up a few times. The chain uses TRBV27 and TRBJ2-1; 7 bases match TRBD2. The length of the CDR3 is 15 residues. With 3 bases clipped from V and 4 bases from J, the junction kept 6 bases outside the gene matches. Germline assignment: CDR1 MNHEY and CDR2 SMNVEV (reference sequence). CDR3 region: CASSFLGGLYNEQFF. DNA of the CDR3: TGTGCCAGCAGTTTTTTGGGAGGGCTTTACAATGAGCAGTTCTTC.